This TCR beta chain was observed in a study of regulatory T cells in long-lasting Graves disease (dated by TCRdb to the early 2020s). Regarding the research as a whole: Antithyroid drugs had been taken for less than 3 months by newly diagnosed Graves' disease patients. Patients with persistent Graves' disease were compared with patients with newly diagnosed Graves' disease using TCR sequencing and RNA sequencing of peripheral blood. The study was registered as a clinical trial and conducted in China. A total of roughly 33 samples were covered by TCR sequencing, comprising approximately 13 persistent and approximately 20 newly diagnosed Graves' disease patients.

Results the study describes overall, beyond this receptor: More public clonotypes were shared among persistent patients (under 3,000) than among newly diagnosed patients (more than 900). Persistent Graves' disease patients showed lower TCR Shannon entropy and fewer highly expanded clones than newly diagnosed patients, suggesting clonal expansion. As a limitation, the authors acknowledged that the small sample size may reduce accuracy. Preferential use of TRBV28, TRBJ1-2 and TRBJ2-5 was observed in persistent disease, whereas TRBV20-1 and TRBJ2-1 were favored in newly diagnosed disease. Only the TCR beta chain was sequenced and analyzed. Only peripheral blood was studied, because thyroid tissue, the primary lesion, was inaccessible.

Relative to germline, V is missing 2 bases and J is missing 2 bases, with 7 bases of the junction outside any gene match. The length of the CDR3 is 17 amino acids, counting both ends. Only the CDR3 part of the read is kept: 51 bases, read in frame from the first base. From a lookup of the germline V gene, CDR1 and CDR2 are MNHEY and SVGAGI. This clonotype showed up many times. No antigen is known for it. Given the absence of the conserved phenylalanine or tryptophan at the CDR3 end, a read error is likely. The sample's time point, from its label and the paper: newly diagnosed GD, antithyroid drugs for less than 3 months. For both TCR sequencing and RNA sequencing, RNA was extracted from PBMCs using TRIzol. The diagnosis of Graves' disease was made according to American Thyroid Association guidelines. Patients for the study were recruited at an endocrinology department in Xi'an, China. From each patient, 8 to 10 milliliters of peripheral blood was collected into an EDTA anticoagulant tube. Ficoll Paque Plus density gradient separation was used to isolate PBMCs, and no further T cell sorting was performed. An Agilent 2100 Bioanalyzer and agarose gel were used to check RNA quality, while a NanoDrop 2000 measured RNA concentration.

To prepare the library, multiplex PCR was applied. TCRdb names Illumina HiSeq 4000 as the instrument used. CDR3 regions were amplified by Arm-PCR with iRepertoire HTBI primers to construct TCR beta libraries. Gel purification was performed on PCR products prior to sequencing. On the study's bioinformatics: Gene usage analysis of CDR3 amino acid clonotypes relied on the approximately 60 TRBV and 13 to 15 TRBJ segments identified across samples. COPE and FqMerger were used to merge the filtered high-quality paired reads into contigs. BLAST was used to align contigs to IMGT TRBV, TRBD and TRBJ reference genes, with CDR3 defined following IMGT. Any clonotype with a frequency above 0.1% was counted as a highly expanded clone. Shannon entropy was used to measure repertoire diversity, and the Gini coefficient was used to measure V-J evenness. Clonotypes shared by more than one individual were considered public. In TCRdb, the public reads were trimmed at Q25 with fastp and aligned with MiXCR, with productive beta chains retained. Each record represents a unique CDR3 protein, reported with the most common genes and DNA among its rows. The V and J calls and clone size come from TCRdb's table, not from the authors' own analysis. The table for this sample lists about 310,000 distinct CDR3 sequences; roughly 18% of them were counted only once. The ten biggest clones cover 35% to 45% of the sample.

This clonotype was obtained from a female donor with Graves disease. The input for sequencing was peripheral blood mononuclear cells (PBMCs), taken at new diagnosis, from a patient treated with antithyroid drugs. The chain couples TRBV6-5 to TRBJ1-2; TRBD1 aligns with 11 central bases. The DNA sequence is as follows: TGTGCCAGCAGTTACATTCGGACAGGGGGCGGCAACTATGGCTACACCCTC. Translation gives CASSYIRTGGGNYGYTL.